These 29 T cell receptor beta chains originate from one sample sequenced in a study of chemoradiotherapy in HPV16-positive cancers. The method was immunoSEQ multiplex PCR; TCRdb's version includes in-frame clones alone and lacks a portion of them. Of 4,500 to 6,500 clones in the sample, about nine tenths were seen once. The starting material was blood, obtained from a patient who underwent chemoradiotherapy. These receptors were obtained from a human donor with HPV-associated anogenital cancer.

The rearrangement joins TRBV5-4 to TRBJ2-1; D gene unclear. CDR3 length: 14 residues. The ends were cut back, 4 bases at V and 6 bases at J, with 14 bases in the middle. Germline CDR1 SGHNT, CDR2 YYREEE (reference sequence). The CDR3, as DNA: TGTGCCAGCAGCCCTAGTCTGGCTAGCAATGAGCAGTTCTTC. Translated: CASSPSLASNEQFF.

This rearrangement joins TRBV2 to TRBJ2-5; TRBD1 might be the D (6 bases). The CDR3 covers 13 residues. With 6 bases removed from V and 2 bases from J, the gap between germline ends came to 10 bases. Germline V CDR1 and CDR2: SNHLY, FYNNEI. As DNA, the CDR3 is TGTGCCAGCAGACAAGGACAGCAAGAGACCCAGTACTTC. Translation gives CASRQGQQETQYF.

Only a few counts were recorded for this clone. The chain is built from TRBV15 and TRBJ2-7; tentatively, D is TRBD1 or TRBD2 (5 bases each). Deletions cut 1 base from V and 4 bases from J, with 14 bases between. The germline V gene has CDR1 LNHNV and CDR2 YYDKDF (reference sequence). There are 15 residues in the CDR3. The CDR3 nucleotides are TGTGCCACCAGCAGAGTGGGGGACCTCAATTACGAGCAGTACTTC. This codes for CATSRVGDLNYEQYF.

The rearrangement uses TRBV11-1 and TRBJ2-1; 9 bases align to TRBD2. CDR3 length: 15 amino acids. Germline CDR1 reads SGHAT; CDR2 reads FQDESV (reference sequence). V dropped 5 bases and J dropped 2; count of bases not matched to a gene: 4. CDR3 amino acids: CASSLGLAAYNEQFF. In DNA form, the CDR3 reads TGTGCCAGCAGCCTGGGACTAGCAGCCTACAATGAGCAGTTCTTC.

J is TRBJ1-4 and V is TRBV9; a weak D match, TRBD1 (6 bases). The CDR3 sequence is 15 residues long. Trimming shortened V by 3 bases and J by 3 bases, and 12 bases separated the two germline ends. Germline lookup yields CDR1 SGDLS and CDR2 YYNGEE. CDR3 DNA sequence: TGTGCCAGCAGCGGAACACAGGGACCTAATGAAAAACTGTTTTTT. It specifies CASSGTQGPNEKLFF. Full variable domain (outside the CDR3, taken from reference TRBV9 and TRBJ1-4): DSGVTQTPKHLITATGQRVTLRCSPRSGDLSVYWYQQSLDQGLQFLIQYYNGEERAKGNILERFSAQQFPDLHSELNLSSLELGDSALYFCASSGTQGPNEKLFFGSGTQLSVL.

V gene TRBV27 combines with J gene TRBJ2-4; a weak D match, TRBD1 (6 bases). The CDR3 has 15 amino acids. CDR1 and CDR2 from the germline V gene are MNHEY and SMNVEV (reference sequence). V was trimmed by 5 bases and J by 6 bases, leaving 17 bases between them. The CDR3 is CASSQGMGLRNIQYF. Here the CDR3 DNA reads TGTGCCAGCAGTCAGGGGATGGGGTTGAGAAACATTCAGTACTTC.

This chain joins TRBV5-4 and TRBJ2-5; D may be TRBD1 or TRBD2 (6 bases each). Germline assignment: CDR1 SGHNT and CDR2 YYREEE (reference sequence). The CDR3 runs to 14 residues. V was pared by 0 bases and J by 5 bases, with 11 bases between. The CDR3: CASSLEGGQETQYF. The CDR3 region has the DNA TGTGCCAGCAGCTTGGAGGGGGGCCAGGAGACCCAGTACTTC.

The chain carries TRBV19 and TRBJ1-1; D unclear. Trimming took 3 bases from V and 1 from J, leaving 6 bases between them. The CDR3 consists of 13 residues. Germline V gene sequence: CDR1 LNHDA, CDR2 SQIVND (reference sequence). The CDR3 DNA sequence: TGTGCCAGTAGTATTTTTCGGAACACTGAAGCTTTCTTT. As protein: CASSIFRNTEAFF.

The rearrangement uses TRBV19 and TRBJ2-1, with 11 bases fitting TRBD2. V dropped 10 bases and J dropped 4; count of bases not matched to a gene: 6. CDR3 length: 14 amino acids. Germline CDR1 is LNHDA and CDR2 is SQIVND (reference sequence). Here the CDR3 reads CATDSGRAYNEQFF. The CDR3 DNA sequence: TGTGCCACCGATAGCGGGAGGGCTTACAATGAGCAGTTCTTC.

J is TRBJ1-4 and V is TRBV18; the match to TRBD1 covers 8 bases. CDR3 length: 14 residues. Germline V gene lookup returns CDR1 KGHSH and CDR2 LQKENI. With 6 bases clipped from V and 4 bases from J, the junction kept 4 bases outside the gene matches. DNA for the CDR3: TGTGCCAGCTCTCCCGGACAGGGTAATGAAAAACTGTTTTTT. Translation: CASSPGQGNEKLFF.

V and J are TRBV4-2 and TRBJ1-1; no clear D gene. V lost 0 bases and J lost 4, with 12 bases in between. This CDR3 has 15 amino acids. Germline assignment: CDR1 LGHNA and CDR2 YNFKEQ. The CDR3 loop reads CASSQDVGSSTEAFF. In DNA, the CDR3 is TGTGCCAGCAGCCAAGATGTGGGGTCGTCCACTGAAGCTTTCTTT.

This chain links TRBV7-9 with TRBJ2-7, with TRBD1 matching over 9 bases. CDR3 size: 13 residues. J gave up 7 bases and V 1 base, and 2 bases lay outside the gene matches. From germline, CDR1 is SEHNR and CDR2 FQNEAQ (reference sequence). CDR3 DNA: TGTGCCAGCAGCTTAGGGGGACAGGGTGAGCAGTACTTC. This gives the protein CASSLGGQGEQYF.

This sequence joins TRBV27 and TRBJ1-1; unclear D gene. The germline CDR1 and CDR2 sequences are MNHEY and SMNVEV (reference sequence). Trimming cost V 8 bases and J 0 bases, with 7 bases left between them. The length of the CDR3 is 12 residues. CDR3 in amino acids: CASAQVNTEAFF. DNA for the CDR3: TGTGCCAGCGCCCAGGTGAACACTGAAGCTTTCTTT.

The chain employs TRBV15 and TRBJ2-6, with D hard to call. The germline gives CDR1 LNHNV, CDR2 YYDKDF (reference sequence). Deletions cut 3 bases from V and 1 base from J, with 10 bases between. This CDR3 contains 16 residues. CDR3 DNA sequence: TGTGCCACCAGCAGGAGCGCGGCTTCTGGGGCCAACGTCCTGACTTTC. Translated: CATSRSAASGANVLTF.

The chain couples TRBV4-2 to TRBJ1-5; D might be TRBD1 (5 bases). This CDR3 comprises 17 residues. CDR1 and CDR2 from the germline V gene are LGHNA and YNFKEQ. The germline V and J ends were trimmed by 2 bases and 6 bases, with 20 bases remaining between them. The CDR3 loop is CASSQSGRGLVGQPQHF. The CDR3, as DNA: TGTGCCAGCAGCCAATCAGGGCGAGGGCTGGTAGGTCAGCCCCAGCATTTT.

A few counts support this clone. The chain is built from TRBV28 and TRBJ2-7; TRBD1 aligns across 8 bases. The trim removed 5 bases at V and 6 bases at J, leaving 6 bases unmatched. Germline V gives CDR1 MDHEN, CDR2 SYDVKM. The CDR3 contains 13 residues. CDR3: CASSRTGTGEQYF. CDR3 DNA: TGTGCCAGCAGTCGGACAGGGACAGGCGAGCAGTACTTC.

This clone was found once. This chain uses TRBV4-2 with TRBJ2-5, with 7 bases identical to TRBD2. V gave up 3 bases and J gave up 7 bases; unmatched junction bases: 2. The length of the CDR3 is 12 residues. The germline V gene has CDR1 LGHNA and CDR2 YNFKEQ. The CDR3 bases are TGTGCCAGCAGCCAGACGGGGGGGACCCAGTACTTC. Protein sequence: CASSQTGGTQYF.

The J gene is TRBJ2-2, the V gene TRBV9; D remains unclear. The CDR3 spans 14 residues. Per the germline V gene, CDR1 is SGDLS and CDR2 is YYNGEE. Trimming took off 3 bases at V and 6 bases at J, with 12 bases between the two ends. The CDR3 sequence: CASSAEPLSGELFF. The CDR3 DNA reads TGTGCCAGCAGCGCCGAACCATTGTCCGGGGAGCTGTTTTTT.

This chain connects TRBV5-1 to TRBJ2-3; 13 bases map to TRBD2. The J segment lost 3 bases and the V segment lost 4 bases, leaving 2 bases of the junction unmatched. In germline, CDR1 is SGHRS, CDR2 YFSETQ. The CDR3 runs to 15 residues. CDR3: CASSQGLAGTDTQYF. As DNA, the CDR3 is TGCGCCAGCAGCCAGGGACTAGCGGGAACAGATACGCAGTATTTT.

As concerns this clone: The junction departs from the called germline gene at one end, perhaps through a read error. Here the CDR3 DNA reads TGTGCTAGCAGCTTGGGGGCTGAAGAGACCCAGTACTTC. Residues: CASSLGAEETQYF. This sequence joins TRBV7-7 and TRBJ2-5; tentatively, D is TRBD1 (6 bases). The germline gives CDR1 SSHAT, CDR2 FNYEAQ (reference sequence). The CDR3 is made up of 13 amino acids.

The table lists this clone with a count of one. The chain combines TRBV4-1 with TRBJ2-7; perhaps TRBD2 as D (7 bases). Trimming cost V 4 bases and J 2 bases, with 18 bases left between them. Germline V gene sequence: CDR1 MGHRA, CDR2 YSYEKL. The length of the CDR3 is 16 residues. This CDR3 is CASSPHQGGVAYEQYF. CDR3 coding DNA: TGCGCCAGCAGCCCCCACCAAGGGGGGGTTGCCTACGAGCAGTACTTC.

The chain combines TRBV18 with TRBJ2-7; TRBD1 matches 8 bases. V gave up 3 bases and J gave up 4 bases; unmatched junction bases: 8. The germline CDR1 and CDR2 sequences are KGHSH and LQKENI. This CDR3 comprises 15 residues. In nucleotides, the CDR3 is TGTGCCAGCTCACCTTTGGACAGGGCGTATTACGAGCAGTACTTC. Encoded protein: CASSPLDRAYYEQYF.

The chain carries TRBV27 and TRBJ1-1; D is possibly TRBD1 (5 bases). Deletions cut 6 bases from V and 1 base from J, with 12 bases between. Germline loops: CDR1 MNHEY, CDR2 SMNVEV (reference sequence). The CDR3 covers 14 residues. CDR3 loop: CASSEGTANTEAFF. DNA of the CDR3: TGTGCCAGCAGCGAGGGGACGGCGAACACTGAAGCTTTCTTT.

V and J are TRBV28 and TRBJ2-7; 14 bases line up with TRBD2. The CDR3 loop spans 16 amino acids. V lost 5 bases to trimming and J lost 2 bases; unmatched junction nucleotides: 5. Germline loops: CDR1 MDHEN, CDR2 SYDVKM. The CDR3 DNA reads TGTGCCAGCAGTGGACTAGCGGGAGGCCTTACCTACGAGCAGTACTTC. Amino acids: CASSGLAGGLTYEQYF.

For this clone: Sequence at one end of the junction differs from germline and may be a read error. The gene calls are TRBV6-1 and TRBJ1-5, with D possibly matching TRBD1 (5 bases). Germline values: CDR1 MNHNS, CDR2 SASEGT. There are 15 residues in the CDR3. For the CDR3, the DNA is TGTGCCAGCAGGGAAGGGGCAGGGAACAATCAGCCCCAGCATTTT. Residues: CASREGAGNNQPQHF.

In this sample, this clone turned up a few times. The genes are TRBV29-1 and TRBJ1-6, with unresolved D. Germline V gives CDR1 SQVTM, CDR2 ANQGSEA. This CDR3 region has 14 residues. Trimming cost V 7 bases and J 10 bases, with 20 bases left between them. The CDR3 protein is CSAREEGRYSPLHF. The CDR3, as DNA: TGCAGCGCCCGAGAGGAGGGTCGATACTCACCCCTCCACTTT.

The rearrangement links TRBV6-5 to TRBJ2-1; D call uncertain. Germline V CDR1 and CDR2: MNHEY, SVGAGI. The ends were cut back, 5 bases at V and 8 bases at J, with 7 bases in the middle. There are 11 residues in the CDR3. CDR3 nucleotide sequence: TGTGCCAGCAGTGCCCTTCATGAGCAGTTCTTC. Its protein is CASSALHEQFF.

The chain uses TRBV6-1 and TRBJ2-1; TRBD2 aligns across 7 bases. Looked up from germline, CDR1 is MNHNS and CDR2 is SASEGT. This CDR3 is 13 amino acids long. CDR3 DNA: TGTGGTTCGCGCGGGAGCTCCTACAATGAGCAGTTCTTC. It codes for CGSRGSSYNEQFF.

The rearrangement joins TRBV7-2 to TRBJ2-3; 11 bases are shared with TRBD2. With 5 bases clipped from V and 5 bases from J, the junction kept 12 bases outside the gene matches. Germline lookup yields CDR1 SGHTA and CDR2 FQGNSA. There are 17 residues in the CDR3. This CDR3 is CASSKGTSGFRGDTQYF. The DNA of the CDR3 is TGTGCCAGCAGCAAAGGGACTAGCGGTTTTAGGGGAGATACGCAGTATTTT.